This T cell receptor (beta chain) was captured in a study of CD8+ T cells in alopecia areata. General observations from the study: Shared TCR sequences were less clear between patients than in mice, possibly partly from HLA diversity.

V was clipped by 1 base and J by 4 bases, with 10 bases between them. The CDR3 has 13 amino acids. Germline V gene lookup returns CDR1 SQVTM and CDR2 ANQGSEA. This clone was detected a few times. Its antigen is not identified. Isolated RNA was reverse transcribed into cDNA used as the sequencing template. Generated by immunoSEQ multiplex PCR, the TCRdb table keeps only in-frame clones and is missing some. Seen here are 110,000 or so clones, 35% to 40% observed once, and the top ten hold approximately 2.8%. From alopecia areata patients, lesional scalp punch biopsies and peripheral blood were collected. From PBMCs, CD4+ and CD8+ T cells were sorted.

Sequencing used CD4+ T cells sorted from blood. The chain combines TRBV29-1 with TRBJ1-2; possible D gene TRBD1, 5 bases. This TCR came from a human donor with alopecia areata. The CDR3 region is CSVEAGGFYGYTF. CDR3 nucleotide sequence: TGCAGCGTTGAAGCCGGGGGGTTCTATGGCTACACCTTC.